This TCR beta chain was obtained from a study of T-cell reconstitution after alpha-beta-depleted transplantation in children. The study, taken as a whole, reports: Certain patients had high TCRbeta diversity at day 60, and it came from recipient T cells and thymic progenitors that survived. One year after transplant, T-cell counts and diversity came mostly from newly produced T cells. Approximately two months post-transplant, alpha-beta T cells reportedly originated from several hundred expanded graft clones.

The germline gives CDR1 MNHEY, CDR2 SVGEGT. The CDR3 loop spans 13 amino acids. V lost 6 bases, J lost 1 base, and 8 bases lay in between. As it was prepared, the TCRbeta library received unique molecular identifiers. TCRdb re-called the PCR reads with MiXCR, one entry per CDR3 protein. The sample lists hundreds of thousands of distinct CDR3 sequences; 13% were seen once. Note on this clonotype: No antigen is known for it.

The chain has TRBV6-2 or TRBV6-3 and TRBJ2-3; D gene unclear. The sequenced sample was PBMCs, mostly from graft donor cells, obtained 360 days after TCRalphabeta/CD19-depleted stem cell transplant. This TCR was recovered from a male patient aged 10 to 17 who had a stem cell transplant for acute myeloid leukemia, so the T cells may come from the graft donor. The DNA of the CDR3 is TGTGCCAGCAGACCCCTAGGCACAGATACGCAGTATTTT. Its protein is CASRPLGTDTQYF.